The rows below give T cell receptor beta chains drawn from one sample of a study of OX40 agonist ivuxolimab in advanced cancers. Only in-frame clones appear in the TCRdb table, and some are missing; sequencing was by immunoSEQ multiplex PCR. This repertoire shows 45,000 to 60,000 clones, roughly 88% found once; its top ten account for approximately 4.6%. Material: CD4+ or CD8+ T cells sorted from blood, obtained in a trial of the OX40 agonist ivuxolimab. These receptors originate from an adult with an advanced solid tumor such as melanoma, head and neck, liver or kidney cancer. The CDR3 runs from the conserved cysteine through the conserved F or W. The order of the fields is V gene, D gene, clone size, J gene, CDR3 length, CDR3 DNA, CDR3 protein. D genes are given only for firm matches. Size values are once, few and many counts, or a class for expanded clones, and some rows have none.

V gene: TRBV11-2; D gene: TRBD1; clone size: -; J gene: TRBJ2-4; CDR3 length: 15; CDR3 DNA: TGTGCCAGCAGCCAAGGACAGGCGGGCAAAAACATTCAGTACTTC; CDR3 protein: CASSQGQAGKNIQYF
V gene: TRBV15; D gene: -; clone size: -; J gene: TRBJ1-2; CDR3 length: 15; CDR3 DNA: TGTGCCACCAGCGCTAGGAACCCGCCAGGGCATGGCTACACCTTC; CDR3 protein: CATSARNPPGHGYTF
V gene: TRBV5-1; D gene: TRBD2; clone size: -; J gene: TRBJ2-5; CDR3 length: 17; CDR3 DNA: TGCGCCAGCAGCCCCCGGACTAGCGGGGGTCTACAAGAGACCCAGTACTTC; CDR3 protein: CASSPRTSGGLQETQYF
V gene: TRBV30; D gene: -; clone size: -; J gene: TRBJ2-5; CDR3 length: 11; CDR3 DNA: TGTGCCTGGAGTGGGCGCGCGGCCCAGTACTTC; CDR3 protein: CAWSGRAAQYF
V gene: TRBV10-3; D gene: -; clone size: -; J gene: TRBJ2-1; CDR3 length: 12; CDR3 DNA: TGTGCCATCAGTGATAGGGGGAATGAGCAGTTCTTC; CDR3 protein: CAISDRGNEQFF
V gene: TRBV19; D gene: TRBD2; clone size: -; J gene: TRBJ2-3; CDR3 length: 16; CDR3 DNA: TGTGCCAGTAGTACTGCCGGGACTAGCGGGGCAGATACGCAGTATTTT; CDR3 protein: CASSTAGTSGADTQYF
V gene: TRBV10-2; D gene: TRBD2; clone size: once; J gene: TRBJ2-2; CDR3 length: 16; CDR3 DNA: TGCGCCAGCAGTGGGGTGACTAGCATCAACACCGGGGAGCTGTTTTTT; CDR3 protein: CASSGVTSINTGELFF
V gene: TRBV18; D gene: TRBD2; clone size: -; J gene: TRBJ2-1; CDR3 length: 16; CDR3 DNA: TGTGCCAGCTCTCCGACTAGCGGGGCCTCCTACAATGAGCAGTTCTTC; CDR3 protein: CASSPTSGASYNEQFF
V gene: TRBV6-1; D gene: TRBD1; clone size: -; J gene: TRBJ1-2; CDR3 length: 13; CDR3 DNA: TGTGCCAGCAGTGATACAGGGGCCTATGGCTACACCTTC; CDR3 protein: CASSDTGAYGYTF
V gene: TRBV5-4; D gene: TRBD1; clone size: -; J gene: TRBJ1-4; CDR3 length: 16; CDR3 DNA: TGTGCCAGCAGCTTGGGACAGGGGGCCGGCGGTGAAAAACTGTTTTTT; CDR3 protein: CASSLGQGAGGEKLFF
V gene: TRBV5-1; D gene: TRBD2; clone size: -; J gene: TRBJ2-3; CDR3 length: 15; CDR3 DNA: TGCGCCAGCACCCTGAGCGGGATCCGCACAGATACGCAGTATTTT; CDR3 protein: CASTLSGIRTDTQYF
V gene: TRBV27; D gene: TRBD2; clone size: -; J gene: TRBJ2-4; CDR3 length: 16; CDR3 DNA: TGTGCCAGCAGTTCGCTAGCGGGGGGAGCCAAAAACATTCAGTACTTC; CDR3 protein: CASSSLAGGAKNIQYF
V gene: TRBV18; D gene: -; clone size: -; J gene: TRBJ2-7; CDR3 length: 14; CDR3 DNA: TGTGCCAGCTCAACCTCGGCTGACTCCTACGAGCAGTACTTC; CDR3 protein: CASSTSADSYEQYF
V gene: TRBV5-1; D gene: -; clone size: -; J gene: TRBJ1-1; CDR3 length: 14; CDR3 DNA: TGCGCCAGCCAAGGGGCGGTAATGAACACTGAAGCTTTCTTT; CDR3 protein: CASQGAVMNTEAFF
V gene: TRBV6-4; D gene: TRBD1; clone size: -; J gene: TRBJ2-3; CDR3 length: 15; CDR3 DNA: TGTGCCAGCAGTCCCAGCCCCCAGGGGGCAGATACGCAGTATTTT; CDR3 protein: CASSPSPQGADTQYF
V gene: TRBV30; D gene: -; clone size: -; J gene: TRBJ1-1; CDR3 length: 13; CDR3 DNA: TGTGCCTGGAGCATGTTTGGGAACACTGAAGCTTTCTTT; CDR3 protein: CAWSMFGNTEAFF